This T cell receptor beta chain came from a study of CXCR3-negative and CXCR3-positive naive CD8 T cells. Broader study findings: CXCR3-positive naive cells carried more hydrophobic TRB CDR3s than CXCR3-negative naive cells did. TRBV-TRBJ usage was alike in naive CXCR3-negative and CXCR3-positive cells but differed in memory cells.

Turning to this clonotype: What it recognizes is unknown.

More than 250,000 cells per CD8+ T cell subset were flow-sorted in triplicate. Within the CD8+ T cell compartment, naive cells were CD45RO-CCR7+CD27+CD95-. Germline V CDR1 and CDR2: LGHNA, YSLEER. CDR3 size: 15 residues. cDNA libraries for TRB were generated by 5' RACE incorporating UMI labels. For each CDR3 protein, TCRdb gives one entry from its re-call of the 5' RACE reads, without DNA. Its table lists 100,000 to 150,000 distinct CDR3 sequences. The chain combines TRBV4-3 with TRBJ2-5; absent DNA, TCRdb's TRBD2 call cannot be checked. Sequencing input: naive CXCR3- CD8+ T cells from blood. The subset denotes: CD45RO-CCR7+CD27+CD95- naive CD8+ T cells lacking CXCR3 (TNR3-). This receptor was identified in a human donor in good health. Some clones in this sample may be carry-over from other donors' samples. This CDR3 is CASSQVGTGEETQYF.